This is a list of T cell receptor beta chains from one sample in a study of blood T cell repertoires in COVID-19. Repertoires were generated with immunoSEQ multiplex PCR, while TCRdb's copy carries only in-frame clones and drops some. The repertoire holds fewer than 300,000 clones, with approximately 85% as singletons. The sample taken for sequencing was peripheral blood. These receptors all come from a human donor in a cohort sampled during active COVID-19. The CDR3 runs from the conserved cysteine through the conserved F or W. The order of the fields is V gene, J gene, D gene, clone size, CDR3 DNA, CDR3 protein. The D gene is left open where the match is weak. Clone size, where shown, is once, few, many, or a class for clones that have expanded.

>TRBV5-1|TRBJ2-1|TRBD1|.
TGCGCCAGCAGCTTGACGTCGGGACAGGGGGGAAAGGAGCAGTTCTTC
CASSLTSGQGGKEQFF
>TRBV9|TRBJ2-5|TRBD1|.
TGTGCCAGCAGCGTAGGGGGTACAGGGGGCATTTCGGAGACCCAGTACTTC
CASSVGGTGGISETQYF
>TRBV7-9|TRBJ2-1|TRBD1|.
TGTGCCAGCAGCTTCCGGGACAGATCCAATGAGCAGTTCTTC
CASSFRDRSNEQFF
>TRBV3-1/TRBV3-2|TRBJ2-5|.|.
TGTGCCAGCAGCCAAGGAGCTATAACCCAAGAGACCCAGTACTTC
CASSQGAITQETQYF
>TRBV5-1|TRBJ1-1|.|once
TGCGCCAGCAGCTTGGCAGGGTACACTGAAGCTTTCTTT
CASSLAGYTEAFF
>TRBV4-1|TRBJ1-1|.|few
TGCGCCAGCAGCCAACCCTTATCTCGGGGTGAAGCTTTCTTT
CASSQPLSRGEAFF
>TRBV28|TRBJ2-5|.|.
TGTGCCAGTAGAGGGACACCGTCGGGAGAGACCCAGTACTTC
CASRGTPSGETQYF
>TRBV19|TRBJ2-3|TRBD2|.
TGTGCCAGTAGGCCAGGCGGGAGTAAGACAGATACGCAGTATTTT
CASRPGGSKTDTQYF
>TRBV7-9|TRBJ2-7|TRBD2|few
TGTGCCAGCAGCTTAGGGACTAGCGGAACCTACGAGCAGTACTTC
CASSLGTSGTYEQYF
>TRBV30|TRBJ2-5|.|.
TGTGCCTGGAAGGAGGATCCGCGGCAAGAGACCCAGTACTTC
CAWKEDPRQETQYF
>TRBV6-6|TRBJ1-2|.|once
TGTGCCAGCAGTTACTCGGCGGGGACGTATGGCTACACCTTC
CASSYSAGTYGYTF
>TRBV3-1/TRBV3-2|TRBJ1-5|.|.
TGTGCCAGCAGCCGGACGGGGAATCAGCCCCAGCATTTT
CASSRTGNQPQHF
>TRBV2|TRBJ1-5|.|.
TGTGCCAGCAAGAGGGGAGGGGAGAGCAATCAGCCCCAGCATTTT
CASKRGGESNQPQHF
>TRBV20-1|TRBJ1-2|.|.
TGCAGTGCTAGTGCCACTAACTATGGCTACACCTTC
CSASATNYGYTF
>TRBV5-4|TRBJ2-3|TRBD1|few
TGTGCCAGCAGCTCTACAGGGGGTGAGGGGGATACGCAGTATTTT
CASSSTGGEGDTQYF
>TRBV20-1|TRBJ1-6|.|.
TGCAGTGCTAGTTCTGGGGGGGCTTCACCCCTCCACTTT
CSASSGGASPLHF
>TRBV30|TRBJ2-1|TRBD2|.
TGTGCCTGGAGTGGACTAGCGGGAGTGGAAAATGAGCAGTTCTTC
CAWSGLAGVENEQFF
>TRBV7-9|TRBJ2-6|TRBD2|.
TGTGCCAGCTACTCCCGGGAGGCTGGGGCCAACGTCCTGACTTTC
CASYSREAGANVLTF
>TRBV4-3|TRBJ2-5|.|.
TGCGCCAGCAGCCAAGGCTTTCGGGAGACCCAGTACTTC
CASSQGFRETQYF
>TRBV28|TRBJ1-1|TRBD1|.
TGTGCCAGCAGTTTACTCCCGGGACAGGGGGTGAACACTGAAGCTTTCTTT
CASSLLPGQGVNTEAFF
>TRBV10-1|TRBJ2-1|TRBD1|.
TGCGCCAGCCGGGACAGTTACAATGAGCAGTTCTTC
CASRDSYNEQFF
>TRBV6-2/TRBV6-3|TRBJ1-1|.|.
TGTGCCAGCAGTAACAAATTTATGAACACTGAAGCTTTCTTT
CASSNKFMNTEAFF
>TRBV7-6|TRBJ2-7|TRBD2|.
TGTGCCAGCAGCTTAACAGGACGGGGGGACGAGCAGTACTTC
CASSLTGRGDEQYF
>TRBV9|TRBJ2-5|TRBD2|.
TGTGCCAGCAGCGCTTCCGGGACTAGGCTACAGACCCAGTACTTC
CASSASGTRLQTQYF
>TRBV7-2|TRBJ1-5|.|.
TGTGCCAGCAGCTTAGCATCCGGTGCCGCCTCGGGGTTGCAGCCCCAGCATTTT
CASSLASGAASGLQPQHF
>TRBV20-1|TRBJ2-2|TRBD2|.
TGCAGTGCTAGTGACCGGGAGGGGAGGACCGGGGAGCTGTTTTTT
CSASDREGRTGELFF
>TRBV4-3|TRBJ2-3|TRBD1|.
TGCGCCAGCAGCCCGATGGGACAGGCCAAGAGTGTCATCACAGATACGCAGTATTTT
CASSPMGQAKSVITDTQYF
>TRBV5-4|TRBJ2-1|TRBD2|.
TGTGCCAGCAGTTCTCTAGCGGGAGGGGAGAGTGAGCAGTTCTTC
CASSSLAGGESEQFF
>TRBV6-5|TRBJ1-4|.|.
TGTGCCAGCAGTTACTCCCCCACAACTAATGAAAAACTGTTTTTT
CASSYSPTTNEKLFF
>TRBV19|TRBJ2-4|TRBD2|.
TGTGCCAGTAGTCCGGGACTAGCGGGAGGCAAGAAAAACATTCAGTACTTC
CASSPGLAGGKKNIQYF
>TRBV7-8|TRBJ2-7|.|.
TGTGCCAGCAGCTTAGTGTCGGGCGAGCAGTACTTC
CASSLVSGEQYF
>TRBV7-2|TRBJ2-5|TRBD2|once
TGTGCCAGCAGCTTTACCGGCGGGAGTGGGCAGACCCAGTACTTC
CASSFTGGSGQTQYF
>TRBV27|TRBJ2-7|TRBD1|.
TGTGCCAGCAGTTTGGACAGGGGCACCGAGCAGTACTTC
CASSLDRGTEQYF
>TRBV2|TRBJ1-2|TRBD1|.
TGTGCCAGCAGTAGACAGGGGGCGACCCCTTTATATGGCTACACCTTC
CASSRQGATPLYGYTF
>TRBV11-2|TRBJ1-2|.|.
TGTGCCAGCAGTTCAGGACACAACTATGGCTACACCTTC
CASSSGHNYGYTF
>TRBV28|TRBJ2-7|TRBD1|.
TGTGCCAGCAGTTCCTACGCCGGGACAGGGACCTACGAGCAGTACTTC
CASSSYAGTGTYEQYF
>TRBV28|TRBJ2-7|TRBD2|.
TGTGCCAGCAGGGGGGGAGGGGTAGCGGGAGTACGCGAGCAGTACTTC
CASRGGGVAGVREQYF
>TRBV5-1|TRBJ2-1|TRBD2|.
TGCGCCAGCAGCTCCCCCGGGGGTAGCGGGTTCATGCAGTTCTTC
CASSSPGGSGFMQFF
>TRBV3-1/TRBV3-2|TRBJ2-1|TRBD1|.
TGTGCCAGCAGCCCGGAGGGACAGGGGGACAATGAGCAGTTCTTC
CASSPEGQGDNEQFF
>TRBV11-2|TRBJ2-1|TRBD2|.
TGTGCCAGCAGCTTAACAGCGGGAGGGTTCAATGAGCAGTTCTTC
CASSLTAGGFNEQFF
>TRBV7-2|TRBJ2-5|TRBD1|few
TGTGCCAGCAGCTTTTTCGGGACAGCCCAAGAGACCCAGTACTTC
CASSFFGTAQETQYF
>TRBV7-9|TRBJ2-7|.|.
TGTGCCAGCAGCCTACCCTCCTCCTACGAGCAGTACTTC
CASSLPSSYEQYF
>TRBV4-1|TRBJ1-1|TRBD1|.
TGCGCCAGCAGCCAAGGGCAGGGGGTGAGGATGAACACTGAAGCTTTCTTT
CASSQGQGVRMNTEAFF
>TRBV7-2|TRBJ2-5|TRBD1|.
TGTGCCAGCAGCTTAGTACAGGGGCCCCAAGAGACCCAGTACTTC
CASSLVQGPQETQYF
>TRBV27|TRBJ2-3|TRBD1|.
TGTGCCAGCAGTTTATCACGGACAGGGCCCGATACGCAGTATTTT
CASSLSRTGPDTQYF
>TRBV6-5|TRBJ1-1|.|.
TGTGCCAGCAGACCCCTCTCCGACAGACGCACTGAAGCTTTCTTT
CASRPLSDRRTEAFF
>TRBV18|TRBJ1-5|.|.
TGTGCCAGCTCATTAGTAAAGACAGCTACTAATCAGCCCCAGCATTTT
CASSLVKTATNQPQHF
>TRBV18|TRBJ2-3|TRBD2|.
TGTGCCAGCTCTCTCGTCGGGGGGGAAGTGACAGATACGCAGTATTTT
CASSLVGGEVTDTQYF
>TRBV2|TRBJ2-3|.|few
TGTGCCAGCAACAGACGGAACACAGATACGCAGTATTTT
CASNRRNTDTQYF
>TRBV9|TRBJ1-6|.|.
TGTGCCAGCAGCGTACAGGGAAATTCACCCCTCCACTTT
CASSVQGNSPLHF